The T cell receptor (beta chain) described here comes from a study of cytomegalovirus exposure and HLA in healthy donors. Study information: A preliminary data release comprised approximately 85 million unique TCRs obtained from HLA-typed donors.

The PCR contained 60 Vbeta and 13 Jbeta primers. The method was immunoSEQ multiplex PCR; TCRdb's version includes in-frame clones alone and lacks a portion of them. Found here are about 140,000 clones, over 60% of them singletons; the top ten hold 1% to 1.5%. Trimming cost V 5 bases and J 0 bases, with 8 bases left between them. CDR3 size: 14 residues. CDR1 is LNHDA and CDR2 is SQIVND in the germline V gene (reference sequence). This TCR derives from a male donor in good health and CMV-seropositive. Sample: PBMCs. The genes are TRBV19 and TRBJ1-5; D is uncertain. The CDR3: CASSPGYSNQPQHF. CDR3 DNA: TGTGCCAGTAGTCCAGGATATAGCAATCAGCCCCAGCATTTT.